Included here is one T cell receptor (beta chain) sequence, with context. What this receptor recognizes is not known. No base qualities exist here, and no much larger clone lies one base off it. Here V drops 4 bases and J drops 0 bases, and the junction holds 9 bases not matched to any gene. CDR1 and CDR2, per the germline V gene (reference sequence), are SGHNT and YYREEE. The CDR3 sequence holds 18 residues, the cysteine and phenylalanine included. Of the read, only the CDR3 DNA is kept; its 54 bases are in frame from base 1. The same DNA, extracted from blood mononuclear cells, served for both TCR sequencing and STAT3 sequencing. An Illumina MiSeq was used to sequence the TCRbeta libraries, yielding an average of approximately 40,000 productive templates per sample. TCRbeta CDR3 libraries were generated with the immunoSEQ assay using multiplex PCR amplification. Per the original workflow: Repertoire diversity was computed as previously defined, with values near 0 indicating extremely monoclonal samples. The table was pulled from immuneACCESS by TCRdb, which kept in-frame rearrangements only. Such tables lose some clones; where checked, under half of the loss comes from unresolved V genes, and the rest has no known cause. That table is the source of V, J and clone size, and D and trimming were worked out from the DNA. In all, the sample holds about 12,000 clones, and approximately 84% of those were seen once. Approximately 56% of the sample goes to the ten largest clones.

This sample stems from a study of STAT3 mutations in large granular lymphocyte leukemia (dated by TCRdb to about 2019). For the study in its entirety: Roughly half of the T-LGLL patients who were sequenced longitudinally carried canonical activating STAT3 mutations. From an initial cohort of 207 LGL patients, 20 or so representative T-LGLL cases were selected for longitudinal TCRbeta and STAT3 sequencing. As controls, the study also included longitudinal sequencing of a couple of patients with natural killer LGL leukemia. Each patient was sequenced at an average of around 3.8 time points, ranging from 2 to 8 samplings. Serial deep sequencing of TCRbeta CDR3 and STAT3 was performed in patients with T-cell large granular lymphocyte leukemia to reconstruct clonal hierarchy and dynamics. One or more immunosuppressive therapy regimens were given to more than half of T-LGLL patients, and hematologic response was seen in about 42% of the treated patients. The paper as a whole reports these results and caveats: Because no samples were available when a clone first appeared, clonal expansion was inferred from samplings taken at other points. At least one immunodominant TCRbeta clonotype was identified in every T-LGLL patient, and multiple immunodominant subclonotypes were identified in about half of the T-LGLL patients. Several patients had a dominant TCR clone burden greater than the STAT3 mutant burden, which suggests that the STAT3 mutation arose secondarily within a clone that had already expanded. Because codominant clonotypes persisted in some patients, a small but highly pathogenic clone may have been missed. In 6 of 18 patients, TCR clonotype switching occurred after therapy, and every newly emerging clone was STAT3 wild type. Linking therapy response to changes in TCR clonal burden was complicated by variable intervals between samplings and by differing treatment regimens.

Sample: peripheral blood mononuclear cells. This receptor was taken from a man aged 55 to 70 with T-cell large granular lymphocyte leukemia. Some clones in this sample may be carry-over from other donors' samples. The age is the age at diagnosis. The receptor chain draws on TRBV5-4 and TRBJ2-3; 12 bases in the middle match TRBD2. The CDR3 has the sequence CASSPRTSGAPSTDTQYF. The base sequence is TGTGCCAGCAGCCCACGGACTAGCGGGGCCCCTAGCACAGATACGCAGTATTTT.